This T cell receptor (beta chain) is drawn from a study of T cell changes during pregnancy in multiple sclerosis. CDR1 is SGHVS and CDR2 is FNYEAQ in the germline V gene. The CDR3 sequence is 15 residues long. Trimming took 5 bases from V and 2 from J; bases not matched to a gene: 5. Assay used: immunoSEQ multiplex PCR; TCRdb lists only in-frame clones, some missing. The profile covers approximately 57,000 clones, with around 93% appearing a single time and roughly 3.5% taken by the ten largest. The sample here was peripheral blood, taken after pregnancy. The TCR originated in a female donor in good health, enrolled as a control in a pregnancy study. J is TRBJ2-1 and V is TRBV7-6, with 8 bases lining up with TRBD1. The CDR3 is CASSPRTGPYNEQFF. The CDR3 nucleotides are TGTGCCAGCAGCCCCCGGACAGGGCCCTACAATGAGCAGTTCTTC.